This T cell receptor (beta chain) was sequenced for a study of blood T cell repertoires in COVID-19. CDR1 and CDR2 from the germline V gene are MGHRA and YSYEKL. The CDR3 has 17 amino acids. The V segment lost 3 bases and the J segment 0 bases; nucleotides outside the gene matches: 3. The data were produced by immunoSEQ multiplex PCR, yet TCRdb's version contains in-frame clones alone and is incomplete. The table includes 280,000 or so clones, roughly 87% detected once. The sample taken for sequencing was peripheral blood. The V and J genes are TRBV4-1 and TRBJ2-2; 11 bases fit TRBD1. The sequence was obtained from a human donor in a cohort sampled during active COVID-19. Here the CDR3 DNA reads TGCGCCAGCAGCCAGCCGGGACAGGGGGCGAACACCGGGGAGCTGTTTTTT. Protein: CASSQPGQGANTGELFF.